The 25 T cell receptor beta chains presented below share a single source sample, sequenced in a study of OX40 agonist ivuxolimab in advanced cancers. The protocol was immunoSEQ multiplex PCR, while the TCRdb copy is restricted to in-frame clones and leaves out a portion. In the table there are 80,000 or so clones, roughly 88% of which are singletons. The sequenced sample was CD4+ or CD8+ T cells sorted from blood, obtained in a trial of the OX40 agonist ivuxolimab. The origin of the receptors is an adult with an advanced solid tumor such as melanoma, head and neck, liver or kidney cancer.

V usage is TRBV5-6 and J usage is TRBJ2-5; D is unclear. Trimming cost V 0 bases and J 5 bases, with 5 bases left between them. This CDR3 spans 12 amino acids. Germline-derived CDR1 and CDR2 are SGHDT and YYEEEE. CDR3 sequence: CASSLEYETQYF. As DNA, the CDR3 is TGTGCCAGCAGCTTGGAGTACGAGACCCAGTACTTC.

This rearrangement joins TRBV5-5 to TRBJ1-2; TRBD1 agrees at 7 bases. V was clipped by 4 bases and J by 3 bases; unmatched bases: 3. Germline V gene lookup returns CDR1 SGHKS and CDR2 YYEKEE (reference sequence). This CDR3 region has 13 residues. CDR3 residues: CASSKTGDYGYTF. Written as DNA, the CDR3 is TGTGCCAGCAGCAAAACAGGGGACTATGGCTACACCTTC.

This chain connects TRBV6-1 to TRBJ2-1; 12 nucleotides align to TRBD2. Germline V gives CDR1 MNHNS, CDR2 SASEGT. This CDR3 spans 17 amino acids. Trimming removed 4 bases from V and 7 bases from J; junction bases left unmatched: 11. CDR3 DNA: TGTGCCAGCAGTGGACTAGCGGGAGTTTCGGATCGGAATGAGCAGTTCTTC. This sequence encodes CASSGLAGVSDRNEQFF.

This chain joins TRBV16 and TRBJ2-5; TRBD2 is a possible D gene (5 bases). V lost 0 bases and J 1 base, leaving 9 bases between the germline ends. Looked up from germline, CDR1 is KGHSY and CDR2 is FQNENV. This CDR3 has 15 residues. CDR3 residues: CASSQSGALQETQYF. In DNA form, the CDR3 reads TGTGCCAGCAGCCAATCGGGAGCCCTCCAAGAGACCCAGTACTTC. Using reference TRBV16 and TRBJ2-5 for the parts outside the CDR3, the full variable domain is GEEVAQTPKHLVRGEGQKAKLYCAPIKGHSYVFWYQQVLKNEFKFLISFQNENVFDETGMPKERFSAKCLPNSPCSLEIQATKLEDSAVYFCASSQSGALQETQYFGPGTRLLVL.

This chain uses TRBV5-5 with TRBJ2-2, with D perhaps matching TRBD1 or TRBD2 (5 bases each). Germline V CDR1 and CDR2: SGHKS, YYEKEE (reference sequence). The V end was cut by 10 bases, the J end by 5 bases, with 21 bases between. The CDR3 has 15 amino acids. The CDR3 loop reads CACQVGTENTGELFF. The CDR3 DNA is TGTGCCTGTCAAGTAGGGACGGAAAATACCGGGGAGCTGTTTTTT.

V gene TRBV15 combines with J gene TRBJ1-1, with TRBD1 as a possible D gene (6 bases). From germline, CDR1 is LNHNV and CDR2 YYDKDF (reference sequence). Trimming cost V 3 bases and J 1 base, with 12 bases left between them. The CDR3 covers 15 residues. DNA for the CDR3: TGTGCCACCAGCAGGAAAATCAGGGGGAACACTGAAGCTTTCTTT. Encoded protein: CATSRKIRGNTEAFF.

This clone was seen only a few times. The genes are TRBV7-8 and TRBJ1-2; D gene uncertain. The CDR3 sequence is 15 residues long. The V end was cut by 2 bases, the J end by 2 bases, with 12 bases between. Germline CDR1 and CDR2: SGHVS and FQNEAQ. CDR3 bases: TGTGCCAGCAGCTTATTCCGTGATAGAAACTATGGCTACACCTTC. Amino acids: CASSLFRDRNYGYTF.

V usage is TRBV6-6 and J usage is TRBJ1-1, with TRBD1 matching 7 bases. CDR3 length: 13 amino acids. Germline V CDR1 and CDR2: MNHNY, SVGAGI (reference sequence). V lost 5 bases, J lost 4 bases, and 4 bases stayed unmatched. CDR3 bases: TGTGCCAGCAGTAGGACAGGCCGCACTGAAGCTTTCTTT. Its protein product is CASSRTGRTEAFF.

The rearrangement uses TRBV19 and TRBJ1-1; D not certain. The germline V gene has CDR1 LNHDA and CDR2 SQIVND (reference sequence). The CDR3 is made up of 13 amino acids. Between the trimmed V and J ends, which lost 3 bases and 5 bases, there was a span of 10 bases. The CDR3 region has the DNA TGTGCCAGTAGTATGTCCGGCCGGACTGAAGCTTTCTTT. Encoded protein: CASSMSGRTEAFF.

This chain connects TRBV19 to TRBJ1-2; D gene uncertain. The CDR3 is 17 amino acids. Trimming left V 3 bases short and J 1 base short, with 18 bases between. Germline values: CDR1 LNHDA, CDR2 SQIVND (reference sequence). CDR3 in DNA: TGTGCCAGTAGTATGTCCCCGTCCGTCTACTATAACTATGGCTACACCTTC. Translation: CASSMSPSVYYNYGYTF.

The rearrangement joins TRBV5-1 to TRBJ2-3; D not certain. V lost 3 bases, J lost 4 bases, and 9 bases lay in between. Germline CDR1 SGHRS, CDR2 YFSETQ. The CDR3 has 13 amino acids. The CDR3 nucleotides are TGCGCCAGCAGCTGGGCAGCCCCAGATACGCAGTATTTT. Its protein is CASSWAAPDTQYF.

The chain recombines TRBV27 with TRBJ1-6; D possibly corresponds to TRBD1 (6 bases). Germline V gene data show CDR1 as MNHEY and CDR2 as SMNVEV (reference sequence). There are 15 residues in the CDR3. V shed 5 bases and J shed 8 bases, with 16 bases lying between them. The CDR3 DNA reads TGTGCCAGCAGTACAAGGGGGGTGACTTATTCACCCCTCCACTTT. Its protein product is CASSTRGVTYSPLHF.

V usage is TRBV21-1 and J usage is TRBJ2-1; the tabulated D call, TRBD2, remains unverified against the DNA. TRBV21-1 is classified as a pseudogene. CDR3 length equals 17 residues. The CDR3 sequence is CASSKGSLAEGYNEQFF. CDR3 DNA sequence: TGTGCCAGCAGCAAAGGGAGTCTAGCGGAGGGCTACAATGAGCAGTTCTTC.

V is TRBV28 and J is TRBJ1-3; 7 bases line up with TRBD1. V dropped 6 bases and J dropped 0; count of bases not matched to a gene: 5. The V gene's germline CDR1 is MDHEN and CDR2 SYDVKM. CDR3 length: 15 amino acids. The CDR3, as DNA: TGTGCCAGCAGCATCACAGGGGTCTCTGGAAACACCATATATTTT. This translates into CASSITGVSGNTIYF.

The chain's CDR3 is CASRTDSNTEAFF. As DNA, the CDR3 is TGCGCCAGCAGGACGGACAGTAACACTGAAGCTTTCTTT. The V and J genes are TRBV10-1 and TRBJ1-1, with a weak D call TRBD1 (6 bases). CDR1 and CDR2 from the germline V gene are WNHNN and SYGVQD (reference sequence). V was shortened by 6 bases and J by 2 bases, with 10 bases between the two germline ends. CDR3 length equals 13 residues.

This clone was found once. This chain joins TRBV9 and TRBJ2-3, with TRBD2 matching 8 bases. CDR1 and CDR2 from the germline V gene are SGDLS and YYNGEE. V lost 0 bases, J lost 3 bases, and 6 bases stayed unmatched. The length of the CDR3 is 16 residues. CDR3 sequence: CASSVAGGGRTDTQYF. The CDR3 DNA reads TGTGCCAGCAGCGTAGCGGGCGGGGGGAGGACAGATACGCAGTATTTT.

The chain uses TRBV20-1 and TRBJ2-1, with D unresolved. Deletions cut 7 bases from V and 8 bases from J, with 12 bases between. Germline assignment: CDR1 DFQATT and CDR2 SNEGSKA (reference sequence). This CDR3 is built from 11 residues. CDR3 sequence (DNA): TGCAGTGTACGAGTGGGCTATGAGCAGTTCTTC. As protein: CSVRVGYEQFF.

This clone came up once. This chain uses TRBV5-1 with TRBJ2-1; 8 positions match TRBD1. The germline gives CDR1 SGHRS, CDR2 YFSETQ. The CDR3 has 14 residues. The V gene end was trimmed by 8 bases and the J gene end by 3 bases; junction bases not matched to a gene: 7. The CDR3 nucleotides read TGCGCCAGTGGGGGGACAGGTTACTACAATGAGCAGTTCTTC. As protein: CASGGTGYYNEQFF.

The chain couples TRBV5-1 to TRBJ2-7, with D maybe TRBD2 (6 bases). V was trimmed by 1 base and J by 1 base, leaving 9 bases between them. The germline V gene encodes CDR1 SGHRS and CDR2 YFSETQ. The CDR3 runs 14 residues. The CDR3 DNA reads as TGCGCCAGCAGCTTGATCGGGACTTCCTACGAGCAGTACTTC. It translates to CASSLIGTSYEQYF.

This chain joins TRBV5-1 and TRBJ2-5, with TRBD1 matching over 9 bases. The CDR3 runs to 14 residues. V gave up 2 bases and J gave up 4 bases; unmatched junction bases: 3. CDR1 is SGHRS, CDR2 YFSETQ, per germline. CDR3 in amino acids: CASSLTGGAETQYF. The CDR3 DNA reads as TGCGCCAGCAGCTTAACAGGGGGCGCAGAGACCCAGTACTTC.

Here the CDR3 DNA reads TGTGCCAGCAGCTCTAGCGGGAGGGTAGATACGCAGTATTTT. Its protein is CASSSSGRVDTQYF. This sequence joins TRBV7-2 and TRBJ2-3, with 12 nucleotides matching TRBD2. In germline, CDR1 is SGHTA, CDR2 FQGNSA. The CDR3 length is 14 residues. With V trimmed by 4 bases and J by 5 bases, 1 base remained unmatched.

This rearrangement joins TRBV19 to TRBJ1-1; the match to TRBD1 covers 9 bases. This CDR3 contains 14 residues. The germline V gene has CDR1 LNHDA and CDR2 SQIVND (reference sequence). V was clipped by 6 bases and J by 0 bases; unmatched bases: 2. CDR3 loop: CASRRTGVNTEAFF. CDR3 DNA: TGTGCCAGTAGACGGACAGGGGTGAACACTGAAGCTTTCTTT.

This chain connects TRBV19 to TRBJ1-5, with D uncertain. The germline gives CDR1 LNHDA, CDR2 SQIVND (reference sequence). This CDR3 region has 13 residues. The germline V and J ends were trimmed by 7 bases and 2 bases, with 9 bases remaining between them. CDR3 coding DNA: TGTGCCAGTAAGGACGAGGGCAATCAGCCCCAGCATTTT. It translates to CASKDEGNQPQHF.

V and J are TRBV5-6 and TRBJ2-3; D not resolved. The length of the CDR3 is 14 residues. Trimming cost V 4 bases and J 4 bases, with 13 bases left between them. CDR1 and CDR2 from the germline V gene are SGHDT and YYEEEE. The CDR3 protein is CASSPWTVADTQYF. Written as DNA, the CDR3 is TGTGCCAGCAGCCCCTGGACGGTGGCAGATACGCAGTATTTT.

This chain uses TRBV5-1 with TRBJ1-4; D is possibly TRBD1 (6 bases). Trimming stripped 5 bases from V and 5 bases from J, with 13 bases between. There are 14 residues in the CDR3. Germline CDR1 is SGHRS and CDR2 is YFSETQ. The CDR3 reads CASREGGRNEKLFF. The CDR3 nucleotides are TGCGCCAGCAGAGAGGGGGGGCGGAATGAAAAACTGTTTTTT.